This entry lists 2 T cell receptor beta chains sequenced from one sample in a study of blood T cell repertoires in COVID-19. The repertoire was sequenced with immunoSEQ multiplex PCR; TCRdb's copy has only in-frame clones and lacks some. The sample includes approximately 29,000 clones, about 85% of them seen just once. Sequenced material: peripheral blood. The receptors here all came from a woman aged 60-75 years with active COVID-19.

The rearrangement links TRBV9 to TRBJ2-3; D is unresolved. V dropped 4 bases and J dropped 2 bases, with 17 bases sitting between them. This CDR3 region has 16 residues. Germline V gene data show CDR1 as SGDLS and CDR2 as YYNGEE. The CDR3 DNA reads TGTGCCAGCAGCCCCCGAGGTTGGCGGATCACAGATACGCAGTATTTT. The encoded protein is CASSPRGWRITDTQYF.

This chain uses TRBV5-1 with TRBJ1-4; weak D call: TRBD1 (5 bases). This CDR3 is built from 14 residues. The germline CDR1 and CDR2 sequences are SGHRS and YFSETQ. V lost 3 bases and J 5 bases, leaving 11 bases between the germline ends. DNA for the CDR3: TGCGCCAGCAGCTGGGGGGGAGGAAATGAAAAACTGTTTTTT. It yields the protein CASSWGGGNEKLFF.